One sample yielded the 13 T cell receptor beta chains listed below, sequenced in a study of CD8+CD57+ T cells in acquired aplastic anemia. An expansion of CD8+CD57+ cells by flow cytometry had been shown in patients chosen for sequencing. The TCR beta profiling, which covered VDJ combination and CDR3 sequence, was carried out using genomic DNA as the template. Using its own MiXCR run on the reads, TCRdb lists one record per CDR3 protein. This sample has around 150,000 distinct CDR3 sequences, with around 75% found just once. Sequencing was carried out using sorted CD4+, CD8+, or CD8+CD57+ T cells (not recorded which) from PBMCs. The receptors stem from a human donor with aplastic anemia.

This chain uses TRBV7-2 with TRBJ2-5; 10 nucleotides match TRBD2. The length of the CDR3 is 15 residues. CDR1 SGHTA and CDR2 FQGNSA come from the germline V gene. Trimming cost V 3 bases and J 5 bases; bases outside gene matches: 6. CDR3 sequence (DNA): TGTGCCAGCAGCTTCCCTAGCGGGGGTCGGGAGACCCAGTACTTC. It specifies CASSFPSGGRETQYF.

This clonotype was seen ten or more times. The genes are TRBV29-1 and TRBJ1-2, with D unresolved. The CDR3 covers 15 residues. The germline gives CDR1 SQVTM, CDR2 ANQGSEA. V was shortened by 3 bases and J by 4 bases, with 18 bases between the two germline ends. CDR3 sequence: CSVEVTGRVPYGYTF. The CDR3 nucleotides are TGCAGCGTTGAGGTGACCGGACGGGTTCCCTATGGCTACACCTTC. The entire variable domain, with the rest obtained from reference TRBV29-1 and TRBJ1-2, is as follows: SAVISQKPSRDICQRGTSLTIQCQVDSQVTMMFWYRQQPGQSLTLIATANQGSEATYESGFVIDKFPISRPNLTFSTLTVSNMSPEDSSIYLCSVEVTGRVPYGYTFGSGTRLTVV.

There are many counts of this clonotype. The J gene is TRBJ2-2, the V gene TRBV6-4; D gene uncertain. The CDR3 runs to 14 residues. CDR1 and CDR2 (germline): MRHNA, SNTAGT. Between the trimmed V and J ends, which lost 5 bases and 3 bases, there was a span of 10 bases. The CDR3 coding sequence is TGTGCCAGCAGTATCAGCCTTGACACCGGGGAGCTGTTTTTT. Translation: CASSISLDTGELFF.

The chain couples TRBV2 to TRBJ2-7; unclear D gene. CDR3 length: 12 residues. Deletions cut 1 base from V and 4 bases from J, with 5 bases between. The V gene's germline CDR1 is SNHLY and CDR2 FYNNEI. This CDR3 reads CASSEDTYEQYF. The CDR3 coding sequence is TGTGCCAGCAGTGAAGACACTTACGAGCAGTACTTC.

The J gene is TRBJ2-5, the V gene TRBV9; TRBD2 agrees at 15 bases. CDR3 length: 16 residues. Germline V CDR1 and CDR2: SGDLS, YYNGEE. V lost 3 bases, J lost 4 bases, and 4 bases stayed unmatched. In DNA form, the CDR3 reads TGTGCCAGCAGCGGGACTAGCGGGAGGGCAGCAGAGACCCAGTACTTC. Its translation is CASSGTSGRAAETQYF.

As regards this clonotype: A read error may account for a junction end that differs from germline. V and J are TRBV2 and TRBJ1-4, with D unclear. The CDR3 is 14 residues long. Germline V gene sequence: CDR1 SNHLY, CDR2 FYNNEI. CDR3 in DNA: TGCGCCACCAATGATGACGGGTATAATGAAAAACTGTTTTTT. Translation: CATNDDGYNEKLFF.

Regarding this clonotype: A read error may account for a junction end that differs from germline. CDR3 in amino acids: CASSLYQGLDTGELFF. CDR3 nucleotide sequence: TGTGCCAGCAGCCTATATCAGGGGTTGGACACCGGGGAGCTGTTTTTT. J is TRBJ2-2 and V is TRBV5-1, with D tentatively TRBD1 (6 bases). In germline, CDR1 is SGHRS, CDR2 YFSETQ. The CDR3 consists of 16 residues. Based on the CDR3 plus reference TRBV5-1 and TRBJ2-2, the full variable domain is KAGVTQTPRYLIKTRGQQVTLSCSPISGHRSVSWYQQTPGQGLQFLFEYFSETQRNKGNFPGRFSGRQFSNSRSEMNVSTLELGDSALYLCASSLYQGLDTGELFFGEGSRLTVL.

The rearrangement joins TRBV6-5 to TRBJ2-2, with unresolved D. Germline CDR1 MNHEY, CDR2 SVGAGI. Trimming took off 6 bases at V and 3 bases at J, with 17 bases between the two ends. The CDR3 length is 16 residues. CDR3 amino acids: CASSPIHQRDTGELFF. In DNA, the CDR3 is TGTGCCAGCAGCCCAATACACCAACGGGACACCGGGGAGCTGTTTTTT.

The rearrangement uses TRBV7-8 and TRBJ2-7; D gene unclear. This CDR3 region has 14 residues. Looked up from germline, CDR1 is SGHVS and CDR2 is FQNEAQ. V was pared by 4 bases and J by 0 bases, with 10 bases between. CDR3 loop: CASSYWKGSYEQYF. The DNA of the CDR3 is TGTGCCAGCAGCTACTGGAAGGGCTCCTACGAGCAGTACTTC.

The chain recombines TRBV10-1 with TRBJ2-1, with 8 positions matching TRBD1. The germline V gene encodes CDR1 WNHNN and CDR2 SYGVQD (reference sequence). The junction had 7 bases not matched to a gene; V was cut back by 9 bases and J by 9 bases. This CDR3 is 12 amino acids long. The CDR3 here is CASSRQGSEQFF. Written as DNA, the CDR3 is TGCGCCAGTTCGCGACAGGGGAGTGAGCAGTTCTTC.

J is TRBJ2-7 and V is TRBV24-1; TRBD1 agrees at 12 bases. The J segment lost 3 bases and the V segment lost 4 bases, leaving 12 bases of the junction unmatched. Germline CDR1 KGHDR, CDR2 SFDVKD. The CDR3 consists of 18 residues. CDR3 in DNA: TGTGCCACCAGTGACCGACCGGGACAGGGGGCGAGAATCTACGAGCAGTACTTC. As protein: CATSDRPGQGARIYEQYF.

This clonotype was seen a handful of times. The chain joins TRBV19 to TRBJ1-5, with D possibly matching TRBD1 (5 bases). Trimming removed 9 bases from V and 8 bases from J, with 17 bases in between. Germline V gene data show CDR1 as LNHDA and CDR2 as SQIVND (reference sequence). This CDR3 comprises 13 residues. CDR3 coding DNA: TGTGCCAGCAACACGGGGGTTTGGGAGCCCCAGCATTTT. This gives the protein CASNTGVWEPQHF.

This chain links TRBV5-1 with TRBJ2-6, with D unresolved. The CDR3 loop spans 14 amino acids. Trimming removed 4 bases at V and 1 base at J, with 6 bases between. Germline V gene data show CDR1 as SGHRS and CDR2 as YFSETQ. Here the CDR3 DNA reads TGCGCCAGCAGCGTCTTTTCTGGGGCCAACGTCCTGACTTTC. It encodes CASSVFSGANVLTF.